These 29 T cell receptor beta chains originate from one sample sequenced in a study of control samples from healthy donors and cancer patients. The assay was immunoSEQ multiplex PCR, and TCRdb's table has in-frame clones only and misses some. The sample shows around 170,000 clones, around 91% of them seen only once. Sequenced input: blood. These receptors were obtained from a woman between 45 and 60 years old in good health.

The gene calls are TRBV4-1 and TRBJ2-2, with D hard to call. The V end was cut by 3 bases, the J end by 0 bases, with 8 bases between. The CDR3 covers 15 residues. Germline CDR1 is MGHRA and CDR2 is YSYEKL. As DNA, the CDR3 is TGCGCCAGCAGCCAGGGCCAGACGAACACCGGGGAGCTGTTTTTT. Translation gives CASSQGQTNTGELFF.

The chain is built from TRBV25-1 and TRBJ2-1; 16 nucleotides match TRBD2. Trimming removed 4 bases from V and 1 base from J; junction bases left unmatched: 4. The CDR3 length is 18 residues. Germline-derived CDR1 and CDR2 are MGHDK and SYGVNS. The CDR3, as DNA: TGTGCCAGCAGTGGGGGACTAGCGGGAGGGTGGTCCTACAATGAGCAGTTCTTC. It yields the protein CASSGGLAGGWSYNEQFF.

In its sample, this clone was seen once. The chain couples TRBV4-2 to TRBJ2-7; TRBD1 matches 7 bases. The V segment lost 1 base and the J segment 6 bases; nucleotides outside the gene matches: 3. Germline V gene sequence: CDR1 LGHNA, CDR2 YNFKEQ. The CDR3 consists of 13 residues. DNA of the CDR3: TGTGCCAGCAGCCAAGTACAGGGGCGCGAGCAGTACTTC. This codes for CASSQVQGREQYF.

CDR3 protein: CASSRGGSTGELFF. The CDR3 DNA sequence: TGTGCCAGCTCCCGGGGGGGGTCTACCGGGGAGCTGTTTTTT. The rearrangement uses TRBV19 and TRBJ2-2, with 8 bases matching TRBD2. From germline, CDR1 is LNHDA and CDR2 SQIVND (reference sequence). Losses at the gene ends were 9 bases for V and 5 bases for J; bases not matched to a gene: 8. The length of the CDR3 is 14 residues.

This rearrangement joins TRBV7-2 to TRBJ1-2; D uncertain. CDR3 length: 15 residues. Germline lookup yields CDR1 SGHTA and CDR2 FQGNSA. V was clipped by 0 bases and J by 3 bases, with 11 bases between them. The CDR3: CASSLATTEYYGYTF. The CDR3 nucleotides read TGTGCCAGCAGCTTAGCGACGACGGAGTACTATGGCTACACCTTC.

The chain couples TRBV6-6 to TRBJ1-1; the match to TRBD1 covers 11 bases. This CDR3 comprises 13 residues. Germline V CDR1 and CDR2: MNHNY, SVGAGI (reference sequence). J was trimmed by 5 bases and V by 5 bases; bases with no gene match: 1. Here the CDR3 DNA reads TGTGCCAGCAGTCGGGACAGGGGGACTGAAGCTTTCTTT. Residues: CASSRDRGTEAFF.

The V call is TRBV7-6, the J call TRBJ2-7; a weak D match, TRBD1 (5 bases). The V gene lost 5 bases and the J gene lost 7 bases, with 15 bases spanning the gap. This CDR3 is 13 amino acids long. Germline assignment: CDR1 SGHVS and CDR2 FNYEAQ. CDR3 region: CASSGRQPAEQYF. The CDR3 DNA sequence: TGTGCCAGCAGCGGTCGACAGCCTGCTGAGCAGTACTTC.

The V call is TRBV19, the J call TRBJ1-2; D may be TRBD1 (6 bases). Germline lookup yields CDR1 LNHDA and CDR2 SQIVND (reference sequence). Trimming took 6 bases from V and 4 from J, leaving 21 bases between them. The CDR3 is made up of 16 amino acids. Here the CDR3 DNA reads TGTGCCAGTAGGACCTCAGGAGGGGGGCTTGTCTATGGCTACACCTTC. This sequence encodes CASRTSGGGLVYGYTF.

This rearrangement joins TRBV4-3 to TRBJ1-1; D may be TRBD1 (5 bases). In germline, CDR1 is LGHNA, CDR2 YSLEER. The CDR3 is made up of 15 amino acids. V lost 4 bases, J lost 1 base, and 13 bases lay in between. CDR3 amino acids: CASSRDRKSNTEAFF. The CDR3 bases are TGCGCCAGCAGCCGAGACAGAAAATCGAACACTGAAGCTTTCTTT.

The chain links TRBV6-4 to TRBJ2-1; D is perhaps TRBD2 (6 bases). V shed 7 bases and J shed 2 bases, with 15 bases lying between them. Looked up from germline, CDR1 is MRHNA and CDR2 is SNTAGT. The CDR3 totals 15 residues. The CDR3 coding sequence is TGTGCCAGCACCTCCCCGGGGGTCCCCTACAATGAGCAGTTCTTC. Residues: CASTSPGVPYNEQFF.

The chain combines TRBV5-6 with TRBJ2-7; no firm D call. The CDR3 sequence is 15 residues long. V lost 2 bases to trimming and J lost 0 bases, with 12 bases between them. Germline lookup yields CDR1 SGHDT and CDR2 YYEEEE. This chain's CDR3 is CASSFGRTSSYEQYF. Here the CDR3 DNA reads TGTGCCAGCAGCTTCGGCAGGACGAGCTCCTACGAGCAGTACTTC.

The chain recombines TRBV15 with TRBJ2-5, with TRBD2 matching 12 bases. In germline, CDR1 is LNHNV, CDR2 YYDKDF (reference sequence). There are 17 residues in the CDR3. Germline trimming cut 1 base from V and 4 bases from J; bases unmatched to any gene: 7. The CDR3 region has the DNA TGTGCCACCAGCAGAGGCCCTAGCGGGGGGGCCGGAGAGACCCAGTACTTC. It specifies CATSRGPSGGAGETQYF.

This chain links TRBV11-2 with TRBJ1-5, with 11 bases aligning to TRBD1. The V segment lost 5 bases and the J segment 11 bases; nucleotides outside the gene matches: 11. CDR3 length: 15 residues. CDR1 is SGHAT, CDR2 FQNNGV, per germline. CDR3 in amino acids: CASSAGTGGFEAQHF. In DNA, the CDR3 is TGTGCCAGCAGCGCCGGGACAGGGGGATTCGAAGCCCAGCATTTT.

The rearrangement uses TRBV29-1 and TRBJ1-2; 7 bases are shared with TRBD1. CDR1 is SQVTM, CDR2 ANQGSEA, per germline. The CDR3 has 14 residues. The trim removed 4 bases at V and 2 bases at J, leaving 7 bases unmatched. CDR3 region: CSVGAGGRNYGYTF. The CDR3 region has the DNA TGCAGCGTTGGGGCAGGGGGGAGGAACTATGGCTACACCTTC.

About this clone itself: This sample includes further DNA sequences coding for the same CDR3. The rearrangement links TRBV5-4 to TRBJ2-2; no firm D call. The CDR3 is made up of 15 amino acids. Germline V lookup: CDR1 SGHNT, CDR2 YYREEE (reference sequence). Trimming cost V 0 bases and J 0 bases, with 6 bases left between them. The CDR3 sequence: CASSLGGTNTGELFF. For the CDR3, the DNA is TGTGCCAGCAGCTTGGGCGGAACGAACACCGGGGAGCTGTTTTTT.

This clone was seen a single time. V gene TRBV6-5 combines with J gene TRBJ1-1, with D tentatively TRBD1 (5 bases). The CDR3 extends over 16 amino acids. Deletions cut 4 bases from V and 2 bases from J, with 17 bases between. From germline, CDR1 is MNHEY and CDR2 SVGAGI. The CDR3 nucleotides are TGTGCCAGCAGTTTCGGGACGGCTAGCAGCAACACTGAAGCTTTCTTT. Protein sequence: CASSFGTASSNTEAFF.

This sequence joins TRBV4-3 and TRBJ2-7; 7 bases agree with TRBD1. The V gene's germline CDR1 is LGHNA and CDR2 YSLEER. V dropped 4 bases and J dropped 6; count of bases not matched to a gene: 12. This CDR3 has 15 amino acids. The CDR3 DNA reads TGCGCCAGCAGCCCGACCCACAGGGGTGGCGGCGAGCAGTACTTC. Translating it yields CASSPTHRGGGEQYF.

Only a few counts were recorded for this clone. The V call is TRBV7-3, the J call TRBJ2-1, with D maybe TRBD1 (6 bases). Germline assignment: CDR1 SGHTA and CDR2 FQGTGA. The CDR3 sequence is 14 residues long. Deletions cut 5 bases from V and 6 bases from J, with 14 bases between. The CDR3: CASSRSDRFNEQFF. As DNA, the CDR3 is TGTGCCAGCAGCCGGTCTGACAGGTTCAATGAGCAGTTCTTC.

The chain uses TRBV28 and TRBJ1-5; D is undetermined. The V and J ends lost 3 bases and 3 bases respectively, with 12 bases between them. CDR1 and CDR2 from the germline V gene are MDHEN and SYDVKM. The CDR3 covers 15 residues. DNA for the CDR3: TGTGCCAGCAGTTTTATACAACTCACCAATCAGCCCCAGCATTTT. Amino acids: CASSFIQLTNQPQHF.

The CDR3 loop is CASSEGDGKETQYF. The CDR3 DNA reads as TGTGCCAGCAGTGAGGGGGACGGAAAGGAGACCCAGTACTTC. V gene TRBV2 combines with J gene TRBJ2-5; D possibly matches TRBD1 or TRBD2 (5 bases each). CDR1 is SNHLY and CDR2 is FYNNEI in the germline V gene. The CDR3 loop spans 14 amino acids. Between the trimmed V and J ends, which lost 3 bases and 5 bases, there was a span of 13 bases.

Within the sample, this clone is medium-sized. This rearrangement joins TRBV14 to TRBJ2-1; 10 nucleotides match TRBD2. The CDR3 is 20 amino acids. Germline V gene lookup returns CDR1 SGHDN and CDR2 FVKESK. Losses at the gene ends were 0 bases for V and 2 bases for J; bases not matched to a gene: 13. This chain's CDR3 is CASSQDSLAGDLFTYNEQFF. CDR3 DNA: TGTGCCAGCAGCCAAGATTCCCTAGCGGGAGACCTTTTCACCTACAATGAGCAGTTCTTC.

The chain joins TRBV7-2 to TRBJ1-4; 8 bases match TRBD1. The CDR3 spans 15 residues. J lost 7 bases, V lost 2 bases, and 6 bases had no gene match. Germline CDR1 is SGHTA and CDR2 is FQGNSA. For the CDR3, the DNA is TGTGCCAGCAGCTTAACTCGACAGGGGAGTGAAAAACTGTTTTTT. Amino acid sequence: CASSLTRQGSEKLFF. Together with reference TRBV7-2 and TRBJ1-4, the CDR3 gives the full variable domain: GAGVSQSPSNKVTEKGKDVELRCDPISGHTALYWYRQSLGQGLEFLIYFQGNSAPDKSGLPSDRFSAERTGGSVSTLTIQRTQQEDSAVYLCASSLTRQGSEKLFFGSGTQLSVL.

This chain connects TRBV7-3 to TRBJ1-1; D gene unclear. Trimming shortened V by 1 base and J by 5 bases, and 8 bases separated the two germline ends. Per the germline V gene, CDR1 is SGHTA and CDR2 is FQGTGA. The CDR3 is made up of 13 amino acids. In nucleotides, the CDR3 is TGTGCCAGCAGCTTAAATGGTGGAACTGAAGCTTTCTTT. It yields the protein CASSLNGGTEAFF.

This sequence joins TRBV18 and TRBJ1-2; no clear D. Germline V CDR1 and CDR2: KGHSH, LQKENI. The CDR3 has 13 residues. The V and J ends lost 3 bases and 0 bases respectively, with 5 bases between them. CDR3 nucleotides: TGTGCCAGCTCACCCGAAGCTAACTATGGCTACACCTTC. As protein: CASSPEANYGYTF. Variable domain in full (rest from reference TRBV18 and TRBJ1-2): NAGVMQNPRHLVRRRGQEARLRCSPMKGHSHVYWYRQLPEEGLKFMVYLQKENIIDESGMPKERFSAEFPKEGPSILRIQQVVRGDSAAYFCASSPEANYGYTFGSGTRLTVV.

The gene calls are TRBV12-3 or TRBV12-4 and TRBJ2-1, with D possibly TRBD2 on 6 matching bases. V lost 6 bases and J 4 bases, leaving 10 bases between the germline ends. The CDR3 spans 13 residues. The CDR3 coding sequence is TGTGCCAGCAGCCCCGGGGGTTACAATGAGCAGTTCTTC. Protein sequence: CASSPGGYNEQFF.

This chain joins TRBV18 and TRBJ1-5, with TRBD1 identical over 9 bases. The CDR3 is 14 residues long. Germline V lookup: CDR1 KGHSH, CDR2 LQKENI. The junction had 1 base not matched to a gene; V was cut back by 3 bases and J by 4 bases. This chain's CDR3 is CASSPGQGNQPQHF. CDR3 DNA sequence: TGTGCCAGCTCACCCGGACAGGGGAATCAGCCCCAGCATTTT.

The genes are TRBV19 and TRBJ1-2, with D possibly being TRBD1 (5 bases). This CDR3 has 14 amino acids. CDR1 and CDR2 from the germline V gene are LNHDA and SQIVND (reference sequence). The V gene lost 10 bases and the J gene lost 2 bases, with 17 bases spanning the gap. CDR3 amino acids: CATLEGWGNYGYTF. The CDR3, as DNA: TGTGCCACTCTCGAGGGATGGGGGAACTATGGCTACACCTTC.

This clone appeared once. This chain connects TRBV29-1 to TRBJ2-1; D not certain. This CDR3 is built from 11 residues. Trimming cost V 1 base and J 4 bases, with 2 bases left between them. From germline, CDR1 is SQVTM and CDR2 ANQGSEA. CDR3 sequence: CSVEGYNEQFF. The DNA of the CDR3 is TGCAGCGTTGAAGGGTACAATGAGCAGTTCTTC.

Only one count was recorded for this clone. This rearrangement joins TRBV29-1 to TRBJ2-1; D is undetermined. In germline, CDR1 is SQVTM, CDR2 ANQGSEA. V lost 1 base, J lost 1 base, and 11 bases lay in between. This CDR3 comprises 15 residues. The CDR3 sequence: CSVEGGERSYNEQFF. For the CDR3, the DNA is TGCAGCGTTGAAGGCGGAGAACGATCCTACAATGAGCAGTTCTTC.